Included here is one T cell receptor beta chain sequence, with context. The entry originates in a study of T cell changes during pregnancy in multiple sclerosis. Germline V gene sequence: CDR1 SGDLS, CDR2 YYNGEE. V lost 3 bases and J 2 bases, leaving 18 bases between the germline ends. This CDR3 comprises 17 residues. Produced via immunoSEQ multiplex PCR; TCRdb's table is partial and in-frame only. The sample records some 100,000 clones, 85% to 95% being singletons. This clonotype was sampled from a female donor with multiple sclerosis, enrolled in a pregnancy study. The specimen was peripheral blood, collected in the second trimester of pregnancy. The chain couples TRBV9 to TRBJ2-1; perhaps TRBD2 as D (5 bases). The CDR3 here is CASSARNEGFTYNEQFF. As DNA, the CDR3 is TGTGCCAGCAGCGCGAGAAACGAGGGCTTCACCTACAATGAGCAGTTCTTC. Variable domain in full (rest from reference TRBV9 and TRBJ2-1): DSGVTQTPKHLITATGQRVTLRCSPRSGDLSVYWYQQSLDQGLQFLIQYYNGEERAKGNILERFSAQQFPDLHSELNLSSLELGDSALYFCASSARNEGFTYNEQFFGPGTRLTVL.